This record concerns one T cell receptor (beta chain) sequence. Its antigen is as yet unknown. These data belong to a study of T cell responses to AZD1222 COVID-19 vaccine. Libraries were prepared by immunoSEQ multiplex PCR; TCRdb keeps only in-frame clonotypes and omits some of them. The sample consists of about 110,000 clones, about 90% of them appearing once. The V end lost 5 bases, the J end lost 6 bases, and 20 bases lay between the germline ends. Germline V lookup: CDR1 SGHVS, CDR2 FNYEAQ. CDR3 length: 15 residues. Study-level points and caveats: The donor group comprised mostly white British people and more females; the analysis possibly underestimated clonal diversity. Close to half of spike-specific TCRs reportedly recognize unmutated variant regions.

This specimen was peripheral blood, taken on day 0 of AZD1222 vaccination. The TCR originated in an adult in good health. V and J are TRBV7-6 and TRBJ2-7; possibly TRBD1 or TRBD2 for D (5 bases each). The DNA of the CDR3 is TGTGCCAGCAGCCCAGGGAGTCCTACGGTCTCCGAGCAGTACTTC. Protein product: CASSPGSPTVSEQYF.